This T cell receptor beta chain was sequenced during a study of human thymus T cells. The repertoire was sequenced with immunoSEQ multiplex PCR; TCRdb's copy has only in-frame clones and lacks some. There are tens of thousands of clones in the sample; about 93% occur only once, and roughly 0.12% lies in the top ten. Germline CDR1 and CDR2: SEHNR and FQNEAQ (reference sequence). The CDR3 totals 18 residues. V lost 4 bases and J lost 0, with 16 bases in between. Sequencing used blood. The V call is TRBV7-9, the J call TRBJ1-6; D remains ambiguous. This clonotype originated in a boy less than two years old with a congenital heart defect but otherwise immunologically healthy. The CDR3 reads CASSSPAGGSSYNSPLHF. CDR3 nucleotide sequence: TGTGCCAGCAGCTCTCCTGCGGGAGGGAGCTCCTATAATTCACCCCTCCACTTT.